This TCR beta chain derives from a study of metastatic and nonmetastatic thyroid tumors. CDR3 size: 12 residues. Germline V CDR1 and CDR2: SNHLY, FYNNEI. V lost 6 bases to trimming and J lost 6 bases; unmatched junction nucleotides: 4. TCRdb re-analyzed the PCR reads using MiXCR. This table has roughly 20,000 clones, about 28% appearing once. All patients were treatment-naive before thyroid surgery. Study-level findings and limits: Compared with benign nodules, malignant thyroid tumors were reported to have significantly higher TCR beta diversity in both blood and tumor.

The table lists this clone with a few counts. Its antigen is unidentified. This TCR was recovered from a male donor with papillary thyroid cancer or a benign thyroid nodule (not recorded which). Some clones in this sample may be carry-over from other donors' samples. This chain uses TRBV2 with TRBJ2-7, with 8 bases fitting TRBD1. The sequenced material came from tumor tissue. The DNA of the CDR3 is TGTGCCAGCAGGCAGGGGGCTGGCGAGCAGTACTTC. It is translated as CASRQGAGEQYF.